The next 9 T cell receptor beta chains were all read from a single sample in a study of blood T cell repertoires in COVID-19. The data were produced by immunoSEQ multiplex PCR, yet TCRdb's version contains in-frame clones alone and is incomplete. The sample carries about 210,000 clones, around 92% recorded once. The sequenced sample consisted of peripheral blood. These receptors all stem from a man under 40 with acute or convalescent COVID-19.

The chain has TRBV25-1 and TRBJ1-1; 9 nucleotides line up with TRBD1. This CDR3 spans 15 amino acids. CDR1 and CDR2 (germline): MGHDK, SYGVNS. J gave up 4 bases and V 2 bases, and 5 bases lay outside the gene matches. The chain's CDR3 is CASSEPTGGSTEAFF. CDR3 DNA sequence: TGTGCCAGCAGTGAACCGACAGGGGGGAGCACTGAAGCTTTCTTT.

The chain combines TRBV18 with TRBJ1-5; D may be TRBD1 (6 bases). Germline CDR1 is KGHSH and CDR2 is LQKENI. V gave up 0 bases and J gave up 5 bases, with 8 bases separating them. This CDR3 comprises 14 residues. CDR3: CASSPPAGDQPQHF. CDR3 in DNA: TGTGCCAGCTCACCACCGGCAGGGGATCAGCCCCAGCATTTT.

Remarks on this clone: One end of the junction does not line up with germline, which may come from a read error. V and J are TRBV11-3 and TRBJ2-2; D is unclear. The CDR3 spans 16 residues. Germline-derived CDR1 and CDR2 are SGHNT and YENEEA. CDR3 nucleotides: TGTGCCAGCAGTTTAGGCGCGGCTGGGAACACCGGGGAGCTGTTTTTT. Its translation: CASSLGAAGNTGELFF.

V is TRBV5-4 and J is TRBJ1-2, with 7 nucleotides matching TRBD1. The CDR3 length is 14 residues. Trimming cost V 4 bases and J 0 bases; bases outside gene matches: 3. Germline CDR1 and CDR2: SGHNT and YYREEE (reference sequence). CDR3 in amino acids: CASSLGTANYGYTF. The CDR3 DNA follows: TGTGCCAGCAGCCTAGGGACAGCTAACTATGGCTACACCTTC.

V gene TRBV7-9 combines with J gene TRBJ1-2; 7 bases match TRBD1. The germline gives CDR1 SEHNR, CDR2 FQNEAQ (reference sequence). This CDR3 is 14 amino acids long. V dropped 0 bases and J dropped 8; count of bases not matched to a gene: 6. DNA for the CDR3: TGTGCCAGCAGCTTAGCTGTGGCAGGGGGAGGCTACACCTTC. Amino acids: CASSLAVAGGGYTF.

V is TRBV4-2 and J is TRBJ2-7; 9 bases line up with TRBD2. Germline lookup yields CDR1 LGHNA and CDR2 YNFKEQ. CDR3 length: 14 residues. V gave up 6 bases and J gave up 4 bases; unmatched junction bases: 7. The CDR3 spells CASRPRGGAYEQYF. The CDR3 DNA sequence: TGTGCCAGCAGACCGCGCGGGGGGGCTTACGAGCAGTACTTC.

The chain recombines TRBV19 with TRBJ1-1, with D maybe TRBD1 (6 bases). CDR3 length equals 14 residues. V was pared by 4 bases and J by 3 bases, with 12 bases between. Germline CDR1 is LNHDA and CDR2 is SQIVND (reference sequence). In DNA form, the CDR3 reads TGTGCCAGTAGTAATGGACAGATTTACACTGAAGCTTTCTTT. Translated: CASSNGQIYTEAFF.

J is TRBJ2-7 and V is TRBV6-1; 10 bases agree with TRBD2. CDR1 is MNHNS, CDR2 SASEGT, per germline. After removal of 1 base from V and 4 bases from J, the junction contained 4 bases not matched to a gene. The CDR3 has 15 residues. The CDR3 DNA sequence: TGTGCCAGCAGTGAAGGCCCAGCGGGAGGGTACGAGCAGTACTTC. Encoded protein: CASSEGPAGGYEQYF.

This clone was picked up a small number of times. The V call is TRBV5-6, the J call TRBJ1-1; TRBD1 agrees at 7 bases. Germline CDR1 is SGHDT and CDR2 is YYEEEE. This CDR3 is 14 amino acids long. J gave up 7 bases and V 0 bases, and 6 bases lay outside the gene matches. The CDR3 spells CASSLAGTAFEAFF. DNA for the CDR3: TGTGCCAGCAGCTTGGCCGGGACAGCTTTTGAAGCTTTCTTT.